The 19 T cell receptor beta chains below all came from one sample that was sequenced in a study of shared clonotypes between healthy human individuals. The repertoire was sequenced with immunoSEQ multiplex PCR; TCRdb's copy has only in-frame clones and lacks some. Among about 2.4 million clones listed, 93% were seen once. Sequencing used naive CD4+ T cells from PBMCs. The subset: CD45RA+ positively selected. The origin of the receptors is a man younger than 35 in good health. Some clones in this sample may be carry-over from other donors' samples.

The chain employs TRBV4-2 and TRBJ2-1, with a weak D call TRBD2 (6 bases). This CDR3 is 14 amino acids long. Trimming stripped 1 base from V and 5 bases from J, with 9 bases between. Germline CDR1 reads LGHNA; CDR2 reads YNFKEQ. CDR3 region: CASSQVSGDNEQFF. The CDR3 DNA sequence: TGTGCCAGCAGCCAAGTATCGGGAGACAATGAGCAGTTCTTC.

This clone was counted once. The rearrangement joins TRBV28 to TRBJ2-7; D is unresolved. Germline values: CDR1 MDHEN, CDR2 SYDVKM. V shed 5 bases and J shed 1 base, with 12 bases lying between them. CDR3 length equals 14 residues. CDR3 nucleotides: TGTGCCAGCAGTCCCCCCTTTAGGTCCTACGAGCAGTACTTC. This translates into CASSPPFRSYEQYF.

The gene calls are TRBV6-5 and TRBJ1-5; D ambiguous. The CDR3 sequence is 13 residues long. Trimming took 5 bases from V and 6 from J, leaving 11 bases between them. Germline V CDR1 and CDR2: MNHEY, SVGAGI. The CDR3, as DNA: TGTGCCAGCAGTGAAGCGGGGTTTCAGCCCCAGCATTTT. This encodes CASSEAGFQPQHF.

In the case of this clone: The same CDR3 also results from other DNA sequences found in this sample. The J gene is TRBJ2-7, the V gene TRBV15; D is ambiguous. Germline assignment: CDR1 LNHNV and CDR2 YYDKDF (reference sequence). The germline V and J ends were trimmed by 0 bases and 3 bases, with 6 bases remaining between them. This CDR3 is 13 amino acids long. The chain's CDR3 is CATSRDGGYEQYF. In DNA, the CDR3 is TGTGCCACCAGCAGAGATGGCGGCTACGAGCAGTACTTC.

The chain links TRBV2 to TRBJ1-2, with a weak D call TRBD1 (6 bases). The ends were cut back, 10 bases at V and 3 bases at J, with 15 bases in the middle. Germline assignment: CDR1 SNHLY and CDR2 FYNNEI. The CDR3 is 13 amino acids. The CDR3 loop is CATASGTHYGYTF. The CDR3 nucleotides are TGTGCCACCGCGTCCGGGACACACTATGGCTACACCTTC.

This rearrangement joins TRBV6-1 to TRBJ1-2; 10 nucleotides line up with TRBD1. The CDR3 covers 13 residues. With V trimmed by 6 bases and J by 5 bases, 3 bases remained unmatched. CDR1 and CDR2 from the germline V gene are MNHNS and SASEGT. CDR3 amino acids: CASRRDRGYGYTF. As DNA, the CDR3 is TGTGCCAGCAGACGGGACAGGGGATATGGCTACACCTTC.

On this clone itself: The sample contains more than one DNA sequence encoding this CDR3. This rearrangement joins TRBV7-9 to TRBJ2-3, with 10 positions matching TRBD2. CDR1 and CDR2 from the germline V gene are SEHNR and FQNEAQ (reference sequence). CDR3 length: 16 amino acids. V lost 5 bases to trimming and J lost 2 bases; unmatched junction nucleotides: 7. The CDR3: CASSPRTSGSTDTQYF. The CDR3 region has the DNA TGTGCCAGCAGCCCCCGGACTAGCGGATCCACAGATACGCAGTATTTT.

In its sample, this clone was seen once. The gene calls are TRBV28 and TRBJ1-2, with D unclear. Trimming took off 1 base at V and 5 bases at J, with 11 bases between the two ends. Per the germline V gene, CDR1 is MDHEN and CDR2 is SYDVKM. The length of the CDR3 is 14 residues. CDR3 region: CASSLSATPYGYTF. In DNA form, the CDR3 reads TGTGCCAGCAGTTTATCGGCCACCCCTTATGGCTACACCTTC.

J is TRBJ2-2 and V is TRBV5-6, with 8 nucleotides matching TRBD2. CDR1 and CDR2 (germline): SGHDT, YYEEEE. V was pared by 4 bases and J by 4 bases, with 12 bases of the junction left unmatched. The CDR3 consists of 17 residues. The CDR3 spells CASSRWGLESGTGELFF. CDR3 nucleotides: TGTGCCAGCAGCCGTTGGGGACTAGAAAGTGGCACCGGGGAGCTGTTTTTT. Looking up the rest from reference TRBV5-6 and TRBJ2-2 gives the full variable domain: DAGVTQSPTHLIKTRGQQVTLRCSPKSGHDTVSWYQQALGQGPQFIFQYYEEEERQRGNFPDRFSGHQFPNYSSELNVNALLLGDSALYLCASSRWGLESGTGELFFGEGSRLTVL.

This clone was counted once. V usage is TRBV7-2 and J usage is TRBJ2-7; a weak D match, TRBD2 (6 bases). Trimming removed 2 bases at V and 3 bases at J, with 11 bases between. Germline CDR1 is SGHTA and CDR2 is FQGNSA. This CDR3 has 14 amino acids. CDR3 loop: CASSLSGVGYEQYF. The CDR3 region has the DNA TGTGCCAGCAGCTTATCGGGAGTGGGCTACGAGCAGTACTTC. Supplemented by reference TRBV7-2 and TRBJ2-7, the full variable domain reads GAGVSQSPSNKVTEKGKDVELRCDPISGHTALYWYRQSLGQGLEFLIYFQGNSAPDKSGLPSDRFSAERTGGSVSTLTIQRTQQEDSAVYLCASSLSGVGYEQYFGPGTRLTVT.

Details on this clone: Other DNA sequences in this sample translate to the same CDR3. The chain joins TRBV7-2 to TRBJ1-2; the match to TRBD1 covers 7 bases. Trimming cost V 1 base and J 4 bases; bases outside gene matches: 3. The CDR3 spans 14 residues. The V gene's germline CDR1 is SGHTA and CDR2 FQGNSA. Here the CDR3 reads CASSLGQGGYGYTF. As DNA, the CDR3 is TGTGCCAGCAGCTTAGGACAGGGAGGCTATGGCTACACCTTC.

The chain employs TRBV7-3 and TRBJ2-1; D is uncertain. CDR1 is SGHTA and CDR2 is FQGTGA in the germline V gene. The CDR3 is made up of 13 amino acids. V was clipped by 5 bases and J by 10 bases, with 15 bases between them. The CDR3 reads CASSPGVVGEQFF. The CDR3 DNA follows: TGTGCCAGCAGCCCCGGTGTTGTCGGGGAGCAGTTCTTC. Complete variable domain (other parts from reference TRBV7-3 and TRBJ2-1): GAGVSQTPSNKVTEKGKYVELRCDPISGHTALYWYRQSLGQGPEFLIYFQGTGAADDSGLPNDRFFAVRPEGSVSTLKIQRTERGDSAVYLCASSPGVVGEQFFGPGTRLTVL.

This clone was recorded once. The V and J genes are TRBV20-1 and TRBJ1-2; D unresolved. The CDR3 is 11 residues long. The V end was cut by 5 bases, the J end by 5 bases, with 9 bases between. Looked up from germline, CDR1 is DFQATT and CDR2 is SNEGSKA (reference sequence). The CDR3 DNA reads as TGCAGTGCTGCCGATTCGTATGGCTACACCTTC. It is translated as CSAADSYGYTF.

This clone was recorded a few times. The CDR3: CASSMNEKLFF. The CDR3 DNA sequence: TGTGCCAGCTCCATGAATGAAAAACTGTTTTTT. This sequence joins TRBV18 and TRBJ1-4; D not resolved. This CDR3 comprises 11 residues. With 6 bases removed from V and 5 bases from J, the gap between germline ends came to 4 bases. The germline CDR1 and CDR2 sequences are KGHSH and LQKENI.

The chain couples TRBV5-5 to TRBJ2-1; D not certain. The V and J ends lost 0 bases and 2 bases respectively, with 3 bases between them. Looked up from germline, CDR1 is SGHKS and CDR2 is YYEKEE (reference sequence). CDR3 length: 13 residues. The CDR3 DNA reads TGTGCCAGCAGCTTGGTCCCCTACAATGAGCAGTTCTTC. Translation: CASSLVPYNEQFF.

The rearrangement links TRBV5-4 to TRBJ1-2; tentatively, D is TRBD1 (5 bases). Germline V gene lookup returns CDR1 SGHNT and CDR2 YYREEE (reference sequence). V was shortened by 0 bases and J by 6 bases, with 15 bases between the two germline ends. CDR3 length: 15 amino acids. The CDR3 is CASSLDRGVGHGYTF. The CDR3 DNA reads TGTGCCAGCAGCTTGGATCGGGGTGTGGGACATGGCTACACCTTC.

The CDR3 nucleotides are TGCGCCAGCAGCTGGGGCGGGACAGGGGTCGGAAACACCATATATTTT. It yields the protein CASSWGGTGVGNTIYF. The chain has TRBV5-1 and TRBJ1-3, with 10 bases identical to TRBD1. CDR3 size: 16 residues. Germline V gene sequence: CDR1 SGHRS, CDR2 YFSETQ. V was clipped by 3 bases and J by 4 bases; unmatched bases: 7.

Remarks on this clone: The sample contains more than one DNA sequence encoding this CDR3. The chain has TRBV7-9 and TRBJ2-7, with 8 bases matching TRBD1. J gave up 5 bases and V 3 bases, and 3 bases lay outside the gene matches. The CDR3 contains 13 residues. Germline CDR1 and CDR2: SEHNR and FQNEAQ (reference sequence). CDR3 amino acids: CASSLDRVNEQYF. In nucleotides, the CDR3 is TGTGCCAGCAGCTTGGACAGGGTGAACGAGCAGTACTTC.

The chain uses TRBV7-2 and TRBJ2-7; either TRBD1 or TRBD2 may supply D (5 bases each). V gave up 0 bases and J gave up 1 base, with 19 bases separating them. Germline CDR1 SGHTA, CDR2 FQGNSA. This CDR3 is 18 amino acids long. Here the CDR3 DNA reads TGTGCCAGCAGCTTAGCGCCTAGTCGGGGACCCTCTTCCTACGAGCAGTACTTC. Protein sequence: CASSLAPSRGPSSYEQYF.